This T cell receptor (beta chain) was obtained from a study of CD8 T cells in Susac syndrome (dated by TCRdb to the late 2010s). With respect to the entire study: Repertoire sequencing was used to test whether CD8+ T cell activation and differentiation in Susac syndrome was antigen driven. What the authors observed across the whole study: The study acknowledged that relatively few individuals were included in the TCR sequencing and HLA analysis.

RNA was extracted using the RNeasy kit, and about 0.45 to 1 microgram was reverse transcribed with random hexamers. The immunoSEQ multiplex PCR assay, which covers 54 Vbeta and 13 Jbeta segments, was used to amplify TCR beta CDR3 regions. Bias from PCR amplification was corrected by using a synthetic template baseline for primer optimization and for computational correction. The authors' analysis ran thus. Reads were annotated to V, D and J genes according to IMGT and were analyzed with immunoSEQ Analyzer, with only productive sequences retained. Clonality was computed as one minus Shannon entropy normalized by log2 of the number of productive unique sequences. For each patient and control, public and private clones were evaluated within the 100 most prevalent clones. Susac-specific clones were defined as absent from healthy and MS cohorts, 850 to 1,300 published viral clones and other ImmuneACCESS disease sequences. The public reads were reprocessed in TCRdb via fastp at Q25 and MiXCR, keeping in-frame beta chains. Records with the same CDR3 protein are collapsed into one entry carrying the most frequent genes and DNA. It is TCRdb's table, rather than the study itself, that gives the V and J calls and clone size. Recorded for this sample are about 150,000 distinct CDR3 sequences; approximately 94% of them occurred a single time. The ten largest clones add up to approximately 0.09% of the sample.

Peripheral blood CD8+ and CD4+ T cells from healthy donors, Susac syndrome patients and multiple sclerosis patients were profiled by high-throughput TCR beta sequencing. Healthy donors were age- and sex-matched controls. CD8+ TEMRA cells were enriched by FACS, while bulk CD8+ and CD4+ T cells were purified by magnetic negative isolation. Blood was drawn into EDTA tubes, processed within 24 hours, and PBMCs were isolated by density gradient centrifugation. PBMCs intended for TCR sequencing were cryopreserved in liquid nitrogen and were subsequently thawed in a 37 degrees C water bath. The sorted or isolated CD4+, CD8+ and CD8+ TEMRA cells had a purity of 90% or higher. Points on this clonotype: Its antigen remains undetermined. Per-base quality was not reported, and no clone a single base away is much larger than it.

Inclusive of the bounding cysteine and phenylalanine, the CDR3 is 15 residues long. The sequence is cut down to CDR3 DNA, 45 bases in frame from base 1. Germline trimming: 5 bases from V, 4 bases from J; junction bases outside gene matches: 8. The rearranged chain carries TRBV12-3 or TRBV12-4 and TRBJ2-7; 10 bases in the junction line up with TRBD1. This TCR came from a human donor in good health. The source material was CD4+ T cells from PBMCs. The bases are TGTGCCAGCAGTCCTCGGGGACAGGGGAGATACGAGCAGTACTTC. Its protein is CASSPRGQGRYEQYF.